The 8 T cell receptor beta chains below come from one sample, sequenced in a study of T cell responses to AZD1222 COVID-19 vaccine. Assay: immunoSEQ multiplex PCR; the TCRdb copy retains only in-frame clones and omits some. The sample contains around 140,000 clones, 80% to 90% of which appear only once. Sequences were derived from peripheral blood, sampled on day 0 of AZD1222 vaccination. Receptors were obtained from an adult in good health.

The chain has TRBV2 and TRBJ1-5, with 7 bases lining up with TRBD1. The CDR3 has 16 amino acids. V shed 6 bases, J shed 2 bases, and the junction held 10 bases outside the gene matches. The germline V gene has CDR1 SNHLY and CDR2 FYNNEI. The CDR3 DNA reads as TGTGCCAGCAGCGACGCAGGGGGGGATCGCAATCAGCCCCAGCATTTT. It codes for CASSDAGGDRNQPQHF.

In the case of this clone: At the DNA level, this CDR3 is encoded by other sequences in the same sample as well. The rearrangement joins TRBV11-2 to TRBJ1-1; D remains ambiguous. This CDR3 contains 11 residues. Trimming took 4 bases from V and 4 from J, leaving 4 bases between them. The germline CDR1 and CDR2 sequences are SGHAT and FQNNGV. The CDR3: CASSSRTEAFF. CDR3 bases: TGTGCCAGCAGCTCGCGCACTGAAGCTTTCTTT.

This rearrangement joins TRBV7-8 to TRBJ2-7, with D possibly TRBD1 on 5 matching bases. The CDR3 spans 16 residues. Looked up from germline, CDR1 is SGHVS and CDR2 is FQNEAQ. Trimming cost V 6 bases and J 0 bases, with 18 bases left between them. The CDR3 coding sequence is TGTGCCAGCAGTCGGATGGACATAACTTACTCCTACGAGCAGTACTTC. Protein product: CASSRMDITYSYEQYF.

The chain employs TRBV7-9 and TRBJ2-5, with 13 positions matching TRBD2. The CDR3 has 18 residues. Losses at the gene ends were 10 bases for V and 0 bases for J; bases not matched to a gene: 14. Germline CDR1 reads SEHNR; CDR2 reads FQNEAQ (reference sequence). The CDR3 is CATLSRLAGGPDQETQYF. The CDR3 nucleotides read TGTGCCACCCTATCAAGACTAGCGGGGGGCCCAGACCAAGAGACCCAGTACTTC.

This chain links TRBV28 with TRBJ1-4; possible D gene TRBD1, 5 bases. CDR1 and CDR2 from the germline V gene are MDHEN and SYDVKM. The CDR3 is 14 residues long. The ends were cut back, 6 bases at V and 15 bases at J, with 23 bases in the middle. Here the CDR3 reads CASRAQGRAVGLFF. The CDR3 DNA follows: TGTGCCAGCAGAGCCCAAGGCAGGGCTGTAGGGTTGTTTTTT.

The gene calls are TRBV7-3 and TRBJ2-2, with D unclear. Germline loops: CDR1 SGHTA, CDR2 FQGTGA. V was pared by 6 bases and J by 0 bases, with 11 bases between. This CDR3 spans 15 amino acids. CDR3 in amino acids: CASSSSGTNTGELFF. In DNA, the CDR3 is TGTGCCAGCAGTTCGTCCGGCACGAACACCGGGGAGCTGTTTTTT.

With respect to this clone: The sample holds other DNA sequences that translate to the same CDR3. This chain joins TRBV6-5 and TRBJ2-7, with TRBD1 matching over 8 bases. CDR1 is MNHEY, CDR2 SVGAGI, per germline. After removal of 6 bases from V and 0 bases from J, the junction contained 4 bases not matched to a gene. This CDR3 spans 14 amino acids. The CDR3, as DNA: TGTGCCAGCAGAAGGACAGGGAGCTCCTACGAGCAGTACTTC. This encodes CASRRTGSSYEQYF.

V usage is TRBV10-3 and J usage is TRBJ2-7, with D uncertain. The CDR3 is 15 residues long. Trimming took off 1 base at V and 0 bases at J, with 10 bases between the two ends. Looked up from germline, CDR1 is ENHRY and CDR2 is SYGVKD. CDR3 sequence (DNA): TGTGCCATCAGTGAGTGGACGGCTAGCTCCTACGAGCAGTACTTC. Encoded protein: CAISEWTASSYEQYF.